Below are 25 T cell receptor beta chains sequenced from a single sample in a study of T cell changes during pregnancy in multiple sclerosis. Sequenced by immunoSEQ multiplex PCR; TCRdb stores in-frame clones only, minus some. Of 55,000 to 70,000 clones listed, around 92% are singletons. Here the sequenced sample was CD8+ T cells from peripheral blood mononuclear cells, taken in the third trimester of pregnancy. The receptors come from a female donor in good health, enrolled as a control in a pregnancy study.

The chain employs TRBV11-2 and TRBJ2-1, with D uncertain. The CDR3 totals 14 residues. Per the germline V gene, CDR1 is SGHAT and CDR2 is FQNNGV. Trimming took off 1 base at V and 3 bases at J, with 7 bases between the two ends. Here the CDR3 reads CASSLVPFYNEQFF. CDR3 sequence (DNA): TGTGCCAGCAGCTTAGTCCCGTTCTACAATGAGCAGTTCTTC.

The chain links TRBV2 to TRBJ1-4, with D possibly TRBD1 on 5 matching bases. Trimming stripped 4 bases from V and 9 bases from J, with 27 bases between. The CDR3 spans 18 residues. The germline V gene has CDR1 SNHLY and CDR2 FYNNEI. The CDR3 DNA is TGTGCCAGCAGTGGCGAAAGAGCGGGACGGCCTAATAGGAAAAAACTGTTTTTT. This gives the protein CASSGERAGRPNRKKLFF.

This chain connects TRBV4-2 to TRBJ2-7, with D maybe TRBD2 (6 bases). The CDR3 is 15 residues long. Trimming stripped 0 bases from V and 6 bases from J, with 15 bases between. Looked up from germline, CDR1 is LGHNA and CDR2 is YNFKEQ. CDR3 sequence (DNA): TGTGCCAGCAGCCAAGATCTGACTAGGGCGGGCGAGCAGTACTTC. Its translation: CASSQDLTRAGEQYF.

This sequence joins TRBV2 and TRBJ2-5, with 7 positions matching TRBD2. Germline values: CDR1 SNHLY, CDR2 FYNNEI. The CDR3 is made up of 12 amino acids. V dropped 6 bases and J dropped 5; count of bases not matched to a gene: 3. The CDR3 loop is CASSLAAETQYF. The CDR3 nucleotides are TGTGCCAGCAGCCTAGCGGCGGAGACCCAGTACTTC.

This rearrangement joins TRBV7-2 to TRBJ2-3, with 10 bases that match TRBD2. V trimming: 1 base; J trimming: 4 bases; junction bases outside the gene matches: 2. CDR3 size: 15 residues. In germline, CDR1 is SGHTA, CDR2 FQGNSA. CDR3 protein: CASSLEGLAADTQYF. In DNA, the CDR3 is TGTGCCAGCAGCTTAGAAGGACTAGCGGCAGATACGCAGTATTTT.

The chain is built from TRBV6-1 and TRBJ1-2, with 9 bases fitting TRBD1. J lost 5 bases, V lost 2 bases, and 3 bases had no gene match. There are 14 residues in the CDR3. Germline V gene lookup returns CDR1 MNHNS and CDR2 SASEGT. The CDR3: CASSETGGGYGYTF. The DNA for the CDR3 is TGTGCCAGCAGTGAAACAGGGGGCGGGTATGGCTACACCTTC.

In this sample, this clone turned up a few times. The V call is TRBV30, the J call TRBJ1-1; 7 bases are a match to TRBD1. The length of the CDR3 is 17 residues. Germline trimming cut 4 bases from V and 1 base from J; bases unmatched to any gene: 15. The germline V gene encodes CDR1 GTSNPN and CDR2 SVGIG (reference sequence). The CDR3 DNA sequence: TGTGCCTGGATTCGCGTTTACCGGGACAGCGGGAACACTGAAGCTTTCTTT. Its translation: CAWIRVYRDSGNTEAFF.

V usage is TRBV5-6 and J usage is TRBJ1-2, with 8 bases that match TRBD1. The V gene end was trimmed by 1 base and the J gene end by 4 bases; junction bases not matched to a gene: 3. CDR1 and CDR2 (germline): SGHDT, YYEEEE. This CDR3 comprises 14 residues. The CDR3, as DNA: TGTGCCAGCAGCTTGCAGGGGGCGATCTATGGCTACACCTTC. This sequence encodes CASSLQGAIYGYTF. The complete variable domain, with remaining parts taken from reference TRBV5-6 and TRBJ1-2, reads DAGVTQSPTHLIKTRGQQVTLRCSPKSGHDTVSWYQQALGQGPQFIFQYYEEEERQRGNFPDRFSGHQFPNYSSELNVNALLLGDSALYLCASSLQGAIYGYTFGSGTRLTVV.

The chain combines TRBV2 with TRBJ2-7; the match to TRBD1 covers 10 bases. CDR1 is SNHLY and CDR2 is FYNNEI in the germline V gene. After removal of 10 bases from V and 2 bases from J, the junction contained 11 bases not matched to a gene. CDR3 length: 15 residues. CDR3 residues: CANGKPGQGTYEQYF. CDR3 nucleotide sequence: TGTGCCAACGGGAAACCGGGACAGGGGACCTACGAGCAGTACTTC.

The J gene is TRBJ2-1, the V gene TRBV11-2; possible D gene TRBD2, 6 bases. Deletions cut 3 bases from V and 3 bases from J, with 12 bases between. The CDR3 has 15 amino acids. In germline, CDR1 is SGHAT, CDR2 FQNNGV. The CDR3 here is CASSLAGSIYNEQFF. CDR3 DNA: TGTGCCAGCAGCTTGGCGGGGAGCATCTACAATGAGCAGTTCTTC. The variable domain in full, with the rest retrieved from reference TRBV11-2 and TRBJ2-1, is EAGVAQSPRYKIIEKRQSVAFWCNPISGHATLYWYQQILGQGPKLLIQFQNNGVVDDSQLPKDRFSAERLKGVDSTLKIQPAKLEDSAVYLCASSLAGSIYNEQFFGPGTRLTVL.

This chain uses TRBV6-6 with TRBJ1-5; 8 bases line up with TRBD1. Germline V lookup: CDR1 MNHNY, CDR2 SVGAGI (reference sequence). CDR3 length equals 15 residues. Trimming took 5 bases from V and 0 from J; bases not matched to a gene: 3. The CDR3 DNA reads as TGTGCCAGCAGTGACAGGGGATATAGCAATCAGCCCCAGCATTTT. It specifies CASSDRGYSNQPQHF.

The CDR3 region is CAIHSDYEQFF. The CDR3 DNA is TGTGCCATCCATTCGGACTATGAGCAGTTCTTC. This chain joins TRBV10-3 and TRBJ2-1; a weak D match, TRBD2 (5 bases). The CDR3 has 11 amino acids. Trimming removed 8 bases from V and 8 bases from J, with 10 bases in between. CDR1 is ENHRY and CDR2 is SYGVKD in the germline V gene.

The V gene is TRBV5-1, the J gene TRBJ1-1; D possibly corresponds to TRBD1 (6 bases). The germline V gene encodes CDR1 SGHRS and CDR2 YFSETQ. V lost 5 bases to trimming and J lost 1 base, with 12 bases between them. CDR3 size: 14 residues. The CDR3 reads CASRDGQPNTEAFF. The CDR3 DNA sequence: TGCGCCAGCAGGGACGGACAGCCGAACACTGAAGCTTTCTTT.

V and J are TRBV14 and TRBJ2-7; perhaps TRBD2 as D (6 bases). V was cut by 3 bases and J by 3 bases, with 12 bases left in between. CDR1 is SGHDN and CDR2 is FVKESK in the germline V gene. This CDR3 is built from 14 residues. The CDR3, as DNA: TGTGCCAGCAGCCAGACGGGACTGATCTACGAGCAGTACTTC. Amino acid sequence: CASSQTGLIYEQYF.

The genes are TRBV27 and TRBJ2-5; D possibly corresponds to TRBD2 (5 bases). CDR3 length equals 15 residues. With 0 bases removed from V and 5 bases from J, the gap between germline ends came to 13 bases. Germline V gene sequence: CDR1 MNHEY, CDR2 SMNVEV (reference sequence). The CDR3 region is CASSLSGGPGETQYF. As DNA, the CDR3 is TGTGCCAGCAGTTTATCTGGTGGGCCGGGGGAGACCCAGTACTTC.

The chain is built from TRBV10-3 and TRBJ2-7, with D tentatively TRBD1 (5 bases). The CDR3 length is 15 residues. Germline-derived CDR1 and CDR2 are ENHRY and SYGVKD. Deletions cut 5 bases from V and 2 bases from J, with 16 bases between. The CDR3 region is CAISPTTDRAYEQYF. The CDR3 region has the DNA TGTGCCATCAGTCCTACAACCGACAGAGCCTACGAGCAGTACTTC.

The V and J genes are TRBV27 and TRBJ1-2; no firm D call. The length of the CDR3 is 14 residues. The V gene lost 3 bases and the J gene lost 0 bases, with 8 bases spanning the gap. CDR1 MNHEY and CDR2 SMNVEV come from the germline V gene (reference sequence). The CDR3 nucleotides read TGTGCCAGCAGTTTCCAGGCAACTAACTATGGCTACACCTTC. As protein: CASSFQATNYGYTF.

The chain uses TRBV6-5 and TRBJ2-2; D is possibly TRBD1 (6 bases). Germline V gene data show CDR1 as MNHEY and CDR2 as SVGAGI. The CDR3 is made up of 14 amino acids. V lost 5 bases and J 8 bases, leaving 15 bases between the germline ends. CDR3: CASSPHRDPGELFF. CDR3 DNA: TGTGCCAGCAGTCCGCACAGGGATCCGGGGGAGCTGTTTTTT.

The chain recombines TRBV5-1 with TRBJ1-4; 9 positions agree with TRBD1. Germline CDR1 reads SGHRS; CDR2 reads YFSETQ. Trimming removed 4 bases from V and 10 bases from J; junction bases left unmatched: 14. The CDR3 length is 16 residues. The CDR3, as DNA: TGCGCCAGCAGCGACCGGGACAGGGATATTGAGGGAAAACTGTTTTTT. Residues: CASSDRDRDIEGKLFF. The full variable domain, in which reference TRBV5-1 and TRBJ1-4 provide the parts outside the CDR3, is KAGVTQTPRYLIKTRGQQVTLSCSPISGHRSVSWYQQTPGQGLQFLFEYFSETQRNKGNFPGRFSGRQFSNSRSEMNVSTLELGDSALYLCASSDRDRDIEGKLFFGSGTQLSVL.

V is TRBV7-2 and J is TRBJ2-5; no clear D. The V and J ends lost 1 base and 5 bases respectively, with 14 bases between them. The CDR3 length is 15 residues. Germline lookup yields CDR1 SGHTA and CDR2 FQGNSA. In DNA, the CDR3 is TGTGCCAGCAGCTTAGACTCCTCTTTTGCGGAGACCCAGTACTTC. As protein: CASSLDSSFAETQYF.

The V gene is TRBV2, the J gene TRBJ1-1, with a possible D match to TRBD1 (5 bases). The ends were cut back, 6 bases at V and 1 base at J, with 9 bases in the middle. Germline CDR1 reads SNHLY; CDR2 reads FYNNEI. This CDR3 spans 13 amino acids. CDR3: CASRTVANTEAFF. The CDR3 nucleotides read TGTGCCAGCAGGACAGTTGCGAACACTGAAGCTTTCTTT.

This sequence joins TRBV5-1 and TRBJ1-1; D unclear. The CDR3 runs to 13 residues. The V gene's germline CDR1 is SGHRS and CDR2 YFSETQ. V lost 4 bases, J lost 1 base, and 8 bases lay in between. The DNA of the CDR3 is TGCGCCAGCAGCCCACACCCGAACACTGAAGCTTTCTTT. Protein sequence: CASSPHPNTEAFF.

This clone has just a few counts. CDR3 in DNA: TGTGCCAGTAGCGGGACAGGGTGGAATGAGCAGTTCTTC. This gives the protein CASSGTGWNEQFF. The chain employs TRBV19 and TRBJ2-1; 9 bases are a match to TRBD1. In germline, CDR1 is LNHDA, CDR2 SQIVND (reference sequence). CDR3 length: 13 amino acids. Losses at the gene ends were 6 bases for V and 7 bases for J; bases not matched to a gene: 4. Using reference TRBV19 and TRBJ2-1 for the parts outside the CDR3, the full variable domain is DGGITQSPKYLFRKEGQNVTLSCEQNLNHDAMYWYRQDPGQGLRLIYYSQIVNDFQKGDIAEGYSVSREKKESFPLTVTSAQKNPTAFYLCASSGTGWNEQFFGPGTRLTVL.

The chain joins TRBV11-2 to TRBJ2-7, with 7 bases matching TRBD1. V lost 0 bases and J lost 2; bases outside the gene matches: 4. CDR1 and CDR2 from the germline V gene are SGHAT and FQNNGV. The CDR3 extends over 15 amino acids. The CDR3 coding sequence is TGTGCCAGCAGCTTAGAGATAGGGGGCCCCTACGAGCAGTACTTC. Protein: CASSLEIGGPYEQYF.

CDR3: CASSPTTAGEQFF. The DNA for the CDR3 is TGCGCCAGCAGCCCCACTACGGCCGGGGAGCAGTTCTTC. The chain joins TRBV4-3 to TRBJ2-1; D remains unclear. V was pared by 4 bases and J by 10 bases, with 14 bases between. Germline CDR1 reads LGHNA; CDR2 reads YSLEER. CDR3 length equals 13 residues.